Below, one T cell receptor (beta chain) is given with its context. These data are taken from a study of blood T cell repertoires in COVID-19. Study information: The United States, Italy and Spain provided the acute and convalescent COVID-19 samples. T cells, B-cell-depleted T cells, or PBMCs provided the cDNA or gDNA that served as material.

CDR3 length: 16 amino acids. The germline CDR1 and CDR2 sequences are SNHLY and FYNNEI. The V end lost 3 bases, the J end lost 0 bases, and 14 bases lay between the germline ends. Under the authors' procedure: Reference gene primers were amplified, and this amplification served to estimate nucleated cell counts. Some clones are missing from TCRdb's copy, which holds only in-frame ones; the method was immunoSEQ multiplex PCR. D and trimming were read from the DNA, whereas the V and J calls and clone size are those reported in that table. The sample carries about 67,000 clones, about four fifths recorded once.

The chain joins TRBV2 to TRBJ1-2; D is perhaps TRBD1 (6 bases). The receptor's source is a woman in her sixties with acute or convalescent COVID-19. Specimen: peripheral blood. Here the CDR3 DNA reads TGTGCCAGCAGTGACGGGGGGCGTATAACTAACTATGGCTACACCTTC. It is translated as CASSDGGRITNYGYTF. The complete variable domain, with remaining parts taken from reference TRBV2 and TRBJ1-2, reads EPEVTQTPSHQVTQMGQEVILRCVPISNHLYFYWYRQILGQKVEFLVSFYNNEISEKSEIFDDQFSVERPDGSNFTLKIRSTKLEDSAMYFCASSDGGRITNYGYTFGSGTRLTVV.